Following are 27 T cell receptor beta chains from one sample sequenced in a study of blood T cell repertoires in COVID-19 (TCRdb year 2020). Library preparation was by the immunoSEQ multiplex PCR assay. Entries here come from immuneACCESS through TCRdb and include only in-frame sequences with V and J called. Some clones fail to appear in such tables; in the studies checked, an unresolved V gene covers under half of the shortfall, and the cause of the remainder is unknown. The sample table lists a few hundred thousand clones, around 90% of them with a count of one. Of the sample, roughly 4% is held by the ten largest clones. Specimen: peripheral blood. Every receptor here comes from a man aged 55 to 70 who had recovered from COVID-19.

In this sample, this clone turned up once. CDR3 loop: CASSVAAGQISYNEQFF. The CDR3 DNA reads TGTGCCAGCAGCGTAGCCGCGGGACAGATCTCCTACAATGAGCAGTTCTTC. The chain carries TRBV9 and TRBJ2-1, with D tentatively TRBD1 (7 bases). Trimming pared 0 bases from V and 0 bases from J, leaving 13 bases between. Per the germline V gene, CDR1 is SGDLS and CDR2 is YYNGEE. This CDR3 spans 17 amino acids.

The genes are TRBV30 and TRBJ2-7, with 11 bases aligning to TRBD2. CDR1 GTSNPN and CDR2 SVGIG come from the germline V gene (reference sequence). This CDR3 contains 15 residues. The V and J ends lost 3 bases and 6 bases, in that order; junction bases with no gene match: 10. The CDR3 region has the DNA TGTGCCTGGAGCCCAGCCGGGACTAGCGGCGTCGAGCAGTACTTC. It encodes CAWSPAGTSGVEQYF.

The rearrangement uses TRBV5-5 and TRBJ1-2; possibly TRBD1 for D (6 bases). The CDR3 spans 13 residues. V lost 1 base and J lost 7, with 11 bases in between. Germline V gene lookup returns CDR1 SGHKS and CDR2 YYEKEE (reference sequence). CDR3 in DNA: TGTGCCAGCAGCTTGCGGGTGACAGGTGGCTACACCTTC. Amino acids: CASSLRVTGGYTF.

The CDR3 DNA sequence: TGTGCCAGCAGCACACAAATAGGGGAAGAGACCCAGTACTTC. This codes for CASSTQIGEETQYF. V gene TRBV7-2 combines with J gene TRBJ2-5; D may be TRBD1 (5 bases). Germline V gives CDR1 SGHTA, CDR2 FQGNSA. The CDR3 spans 14 residues. Trimming took off 5 bases at V and 3 bases at J, with 13 bases between the two ends. Full variable domain (remainder filled in from reference TRBV7-2 and TRBJ2-5): GAGVSQSPSNKVTEKGKDVELRCDPISGHTALYWYRQSLGQGLEFLIYFQGNSAPDKSGLPSDRFSAERTGGSVSTLTIQRTQQEDSAVYLCASSTQIGEETQYFGPGTRLLVL.

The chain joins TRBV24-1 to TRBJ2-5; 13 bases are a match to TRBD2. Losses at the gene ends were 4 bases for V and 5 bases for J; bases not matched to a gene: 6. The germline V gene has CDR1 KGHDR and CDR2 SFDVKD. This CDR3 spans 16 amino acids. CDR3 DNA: TGTGCCACCAGTGACAAACTAGCGGGGGGGCCTGAGACCCAGTACTTC. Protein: CATSDKLAGGPETQYF.

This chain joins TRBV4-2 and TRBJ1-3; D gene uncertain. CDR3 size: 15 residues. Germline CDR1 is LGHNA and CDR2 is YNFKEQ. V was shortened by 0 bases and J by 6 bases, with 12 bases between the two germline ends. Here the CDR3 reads CASSQDNQNTNTIYF. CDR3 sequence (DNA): TGTGCCAGCAGCCAAGATAATCAGAATACAAACACCATATATTTT.

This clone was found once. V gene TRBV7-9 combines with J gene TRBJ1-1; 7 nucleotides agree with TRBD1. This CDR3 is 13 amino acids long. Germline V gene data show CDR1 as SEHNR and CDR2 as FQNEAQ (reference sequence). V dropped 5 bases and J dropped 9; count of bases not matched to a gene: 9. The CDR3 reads CASSIGGLAKAFF. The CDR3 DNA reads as TGTGCCAGCAGCATAGGGGGCCTGGCCAAAGCTTTCTTT.

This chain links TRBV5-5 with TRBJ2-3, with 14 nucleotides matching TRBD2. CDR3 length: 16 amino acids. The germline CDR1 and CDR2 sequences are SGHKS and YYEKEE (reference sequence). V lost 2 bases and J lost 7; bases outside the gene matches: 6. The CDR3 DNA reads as TGTGCCAGCAGCTTTACGACTAGCGGGGGGGGTCATACGCAGTATTTT. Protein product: CASSFTTSGGGHTQYF.

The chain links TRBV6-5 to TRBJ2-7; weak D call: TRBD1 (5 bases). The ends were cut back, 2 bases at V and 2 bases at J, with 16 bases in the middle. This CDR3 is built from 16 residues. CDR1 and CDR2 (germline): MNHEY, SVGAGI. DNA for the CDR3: TGTGCCAGCAGTTACCTTTCTATTGGACATCCCTACGAGCAGTACTTC. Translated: CASSYLSIGHPYEQYF.

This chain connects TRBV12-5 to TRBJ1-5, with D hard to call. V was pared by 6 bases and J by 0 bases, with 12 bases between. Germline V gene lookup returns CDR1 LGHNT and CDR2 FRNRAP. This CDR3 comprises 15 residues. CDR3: CASGYGENSNQPQHF. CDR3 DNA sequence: TGTGCTAGTGGGTACGGGGAGAATAGCAATCAGCCCCAGCATTTT.

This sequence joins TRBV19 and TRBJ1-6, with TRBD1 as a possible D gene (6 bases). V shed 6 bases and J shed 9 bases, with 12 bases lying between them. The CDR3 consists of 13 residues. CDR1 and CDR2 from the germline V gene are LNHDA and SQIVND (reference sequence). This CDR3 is CASRGAQLSPLHF. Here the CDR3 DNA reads TGTGCCAGTAGGGGGGCTCAACTTTCACCCCTCCACTTT.

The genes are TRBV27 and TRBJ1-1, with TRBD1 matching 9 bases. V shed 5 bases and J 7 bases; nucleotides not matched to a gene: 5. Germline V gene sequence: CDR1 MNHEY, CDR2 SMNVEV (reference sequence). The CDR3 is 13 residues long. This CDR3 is CASSLGTGYEAFF. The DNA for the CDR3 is TGTGCCAGCAGTCTCGGGACAGGGTATGAAGCTTTCTTT.

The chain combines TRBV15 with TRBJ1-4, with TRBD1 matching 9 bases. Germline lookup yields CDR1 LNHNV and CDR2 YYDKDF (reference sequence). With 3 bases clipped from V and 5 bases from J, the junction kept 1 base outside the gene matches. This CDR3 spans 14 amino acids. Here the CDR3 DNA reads TGTGCCACCAGCAGTGACAGGGGGAATGAAAAACTGTTTTTT. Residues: CATSSDRGNEKLFF. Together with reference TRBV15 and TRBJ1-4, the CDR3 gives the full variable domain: DAMVIQNPRYQVTQFGKPVTLSCSQTLNHNVMYWYQQKSSQAPKLLFHYYDKDFNNEADTPDNFQSRRPNTSFCFLDIRSPGLGDTAMYLCATSSDRGNEKLFFGSGTQLSVL.

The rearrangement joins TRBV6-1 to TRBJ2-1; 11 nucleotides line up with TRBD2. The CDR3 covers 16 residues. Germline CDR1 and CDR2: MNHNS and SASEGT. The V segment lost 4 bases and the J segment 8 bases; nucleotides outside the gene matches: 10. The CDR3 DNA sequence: TGTGCCAGCAGTGCTCGTAGCGGGGGGGCCGTGCATGAGCAGTTCTTC. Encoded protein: CASSARSGGAVHEQFF.

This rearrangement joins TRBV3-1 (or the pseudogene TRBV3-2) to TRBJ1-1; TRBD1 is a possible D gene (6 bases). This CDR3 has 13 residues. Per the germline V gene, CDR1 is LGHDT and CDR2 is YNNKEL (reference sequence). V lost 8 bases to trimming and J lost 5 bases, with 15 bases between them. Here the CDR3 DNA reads TGTGCCAGCGTATCCCCAAGGGGGACTGAAGCTTTCTTT. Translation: CASVSPRGTEAFF.

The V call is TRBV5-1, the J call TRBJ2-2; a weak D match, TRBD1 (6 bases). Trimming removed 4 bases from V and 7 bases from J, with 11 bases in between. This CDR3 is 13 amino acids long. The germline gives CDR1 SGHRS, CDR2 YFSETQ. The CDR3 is CASSLGGNGELFF. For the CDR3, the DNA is TGCGCCAGCAGCCTAGGGGGAAACGGGGAGCTGTTTTTT.

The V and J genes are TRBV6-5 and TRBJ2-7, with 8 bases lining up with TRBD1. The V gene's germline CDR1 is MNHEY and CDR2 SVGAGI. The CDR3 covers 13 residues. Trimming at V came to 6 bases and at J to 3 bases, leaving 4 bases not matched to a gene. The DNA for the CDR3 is TGTGCCAGCAGGCTTACAGGGGGCTACGAGCAGTACTTC. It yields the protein CASRLTGGYEQYF.

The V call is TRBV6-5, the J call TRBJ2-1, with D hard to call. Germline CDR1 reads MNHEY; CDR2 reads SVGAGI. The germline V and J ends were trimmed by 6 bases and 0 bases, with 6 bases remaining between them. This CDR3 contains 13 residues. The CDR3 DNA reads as TGTGCCAGCAGCGTCGGCTCCTACAATGAGCAGTTCTTC. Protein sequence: CASSVGSYNEQFF.

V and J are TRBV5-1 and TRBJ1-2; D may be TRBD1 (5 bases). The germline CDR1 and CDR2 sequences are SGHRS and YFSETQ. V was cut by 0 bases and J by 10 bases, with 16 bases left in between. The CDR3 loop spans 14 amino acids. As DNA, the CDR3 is TGCGCCAGCAGCTTGGGACAGTATGGAGAATACTACACCTTC. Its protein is CASSLGQYGEYYTF. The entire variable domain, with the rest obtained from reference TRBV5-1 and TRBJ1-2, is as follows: KAGVTQTPRYLIKTRGQQVTLSCSPISGHRSVSWYQQTPGQGLQFLFEYFSETQRNKGNFPGRFSGRQFSNSRSEMNVSTLELGDSALYLCASSLGQYGEYYTFGSGTRLTVV.

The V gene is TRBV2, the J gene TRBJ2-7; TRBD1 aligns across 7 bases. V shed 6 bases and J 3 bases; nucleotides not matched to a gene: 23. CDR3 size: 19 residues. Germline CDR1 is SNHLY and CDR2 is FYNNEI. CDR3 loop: CASRPDRVPLLSDLYEQYF. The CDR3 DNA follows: TGTGCCAGCAGACCAGACAGGGTTCCCCTTTTAAGCGATCTCTACGAGCAGTACTTC.

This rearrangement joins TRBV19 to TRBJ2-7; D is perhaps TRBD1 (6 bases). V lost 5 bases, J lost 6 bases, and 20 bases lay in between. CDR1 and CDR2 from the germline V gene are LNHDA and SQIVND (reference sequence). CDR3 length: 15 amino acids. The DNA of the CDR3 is TGTGCCAGTAGTTCCGACTGGGGGCGGAGTAGCGAGCAGTACTTC. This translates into CASSSDWGRSSEQYF.

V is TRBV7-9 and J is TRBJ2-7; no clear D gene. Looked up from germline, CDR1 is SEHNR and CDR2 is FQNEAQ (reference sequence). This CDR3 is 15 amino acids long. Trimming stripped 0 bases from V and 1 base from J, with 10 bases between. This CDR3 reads CASSLAVTESYEQYF. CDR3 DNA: TGTGCCAGCAGCTTAGCCGTGACGGAGTCCTACGAGCAGTACTTC.

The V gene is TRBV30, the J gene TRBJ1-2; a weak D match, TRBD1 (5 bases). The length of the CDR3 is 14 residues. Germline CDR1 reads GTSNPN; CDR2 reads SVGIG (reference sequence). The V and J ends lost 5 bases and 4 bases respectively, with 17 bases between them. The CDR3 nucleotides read TGTGCCTGGGACTCGGGACTGAACTCCTATGGCTACACCTTC. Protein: CAWDSGLNSYGYTF.

The CDR3 region has the DNA TGCGCCAGCAGCCAAGTTGGGGGGAGGTCTAGATATACCAGTCGGTACTTC. As protein: CASSQVGGRSRYTSRYF. V and J are TRBV4-1 and TRBJ2-7; D is perhaps TRBD2 (6 bases). The CDR3 runs 17 residues. The germline V gene encodes CDR1 MGHRA and CDR2 YSYEKL. Trimming took off 1 base at V and 12 bases at J, with 28 bases between the two ends.

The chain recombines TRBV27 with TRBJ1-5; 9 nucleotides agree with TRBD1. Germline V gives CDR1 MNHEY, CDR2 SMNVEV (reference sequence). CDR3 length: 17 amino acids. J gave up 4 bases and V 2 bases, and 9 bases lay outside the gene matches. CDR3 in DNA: TGTGCCAGCAGTTTAAGCCGTCCTGGGACAGGGAATCAGCCCCAGCATTTT. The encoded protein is CASSLSRPGTGNQPQHF.

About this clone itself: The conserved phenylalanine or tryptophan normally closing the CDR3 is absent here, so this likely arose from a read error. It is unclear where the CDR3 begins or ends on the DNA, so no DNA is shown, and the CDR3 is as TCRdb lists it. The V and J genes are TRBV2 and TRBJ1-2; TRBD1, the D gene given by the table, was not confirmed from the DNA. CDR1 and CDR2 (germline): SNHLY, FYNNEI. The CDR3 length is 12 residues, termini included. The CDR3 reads CASSEARTGKRV.

CDR3 DNA sequence: TGTGCCAGCAGCCACAAGGGGTATTCACCCCTCCACTTT. This translates into CASSHKGYSPLHF. The chain is built from TRBV7-3 and TRBJ1-6; D is perhaps TRBD1 (5 bases). The ends were cut back, 5 bases at V and 8 bases at J, with 10 bases in the middle. The CDR3 consists of 13 residues. The germline V gene encodes CDR1 SGHTA and CDR2 FQGTGA.